This T cell receptor beta chain was sequenced in a study of T-cell reconstitution after alpha-beta-depleted transplantation in children. Study findings and constraints: Two months or so post-transplant, alpha-beta T cells reportedly derived from several hundred expanded graft clones. From surviving recipient T cells and thymic progenitors came the high day-60 TCRbeta diversity observed in some patients.

The CDR3 is 15 residues long. CDR1 SGHVS and CDR2 FQNEAQ come from the germline V gene. Trimming shortened V by 3 bases and J by 2 bases, and 14 bases separated the two germline ends. Unique molecular identifiers were incorporated when the TCRbeta library was constructed. TCRdb independently ran MiXCR on the PCR reads; one entry per CDR3 protein. The sample has approximately 1,000,000 distinct CDR3 sequences, under 30% seen once; the top ten hold over 25%. Details on this clonotype: No antigen is known for it.

The chain uses TRBV7-8 and TRBJ2-7, with D tentatively TRBD1 (6 bases). Here the sequenced sample was PBMCs, mostly from graft donor cells, taken 360 days after TCRalphabeta/CD19-depleted stem cell transplant. The receptor was derived from a boy younger than two who had a stem cell transplant for SCID, so the T cells may come from the graft donor. The CDR3 reads CASSLALGTPYEQYF. The DNA of the CDR3 is TGTGCCAGCAGCTTGGCCTTAGGGACACCCTACGAGCAGTACTTC.